This T cell receptor (beta chain) appears in the sequencing data of a study of cytomegalovirus exposure and HLA in healthy donors. CDR1 SGHKS and CDR2 YYEKEE come from the germline V gene (reference sequence). With V trimmed by 3 bases and J by 0 bases, 9 bases remained unmatched. This CDR3 has 19 amino acids. PCR primers comprised 60 Vbeta and 13 Jbeta primers. Generated by immunoSEQ multiplex PCR, the TCRdb table keeps only in-frame clones and is missing some. The specimen's table records some 130,000 clones. The sample consisted of PBMCs. This sequence originates from a woman between 35 and 50 years old in good health and CMV-seropositive. The chain recombines TRBV5-5 with TRBJ2-6; the match to TRBD2 covers 10 bases. The CDR3 sequence: CASSWNVAGGLSGANVLTF. For the CDR3, the DNA is TGTGCCAGCAGCTGGAACGTAGCGGGAGGACTCTCTGGGGCCAACGTCCTGACTTTC.